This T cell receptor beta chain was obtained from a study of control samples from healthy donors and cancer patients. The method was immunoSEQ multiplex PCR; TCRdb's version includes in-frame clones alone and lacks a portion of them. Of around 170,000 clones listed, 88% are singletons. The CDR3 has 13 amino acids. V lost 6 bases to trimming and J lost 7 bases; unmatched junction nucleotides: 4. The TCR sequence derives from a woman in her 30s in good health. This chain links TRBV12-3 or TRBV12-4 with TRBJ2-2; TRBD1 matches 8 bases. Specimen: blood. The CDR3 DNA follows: TGTGCCAGCAGCCCGACAGGGGTCGGGGAGCTGTTTTTT. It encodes CASSPTGVGELFF.